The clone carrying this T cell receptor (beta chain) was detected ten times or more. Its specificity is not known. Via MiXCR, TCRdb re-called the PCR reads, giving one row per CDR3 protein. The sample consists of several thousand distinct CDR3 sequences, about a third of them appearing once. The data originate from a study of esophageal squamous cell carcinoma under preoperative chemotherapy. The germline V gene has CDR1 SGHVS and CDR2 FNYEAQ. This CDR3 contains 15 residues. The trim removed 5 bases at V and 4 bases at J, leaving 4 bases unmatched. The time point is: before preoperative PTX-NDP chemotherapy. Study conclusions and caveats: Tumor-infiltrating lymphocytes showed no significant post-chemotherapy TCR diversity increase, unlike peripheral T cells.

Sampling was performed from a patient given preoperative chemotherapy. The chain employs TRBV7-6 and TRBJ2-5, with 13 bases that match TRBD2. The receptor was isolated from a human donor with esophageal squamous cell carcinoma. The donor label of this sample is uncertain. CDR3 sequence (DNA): TGTGCCAGCAGCAGCCGACTAGCGGGAGGAGAGACCCAGTACTTC. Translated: CASSSRLAGGETQYF.